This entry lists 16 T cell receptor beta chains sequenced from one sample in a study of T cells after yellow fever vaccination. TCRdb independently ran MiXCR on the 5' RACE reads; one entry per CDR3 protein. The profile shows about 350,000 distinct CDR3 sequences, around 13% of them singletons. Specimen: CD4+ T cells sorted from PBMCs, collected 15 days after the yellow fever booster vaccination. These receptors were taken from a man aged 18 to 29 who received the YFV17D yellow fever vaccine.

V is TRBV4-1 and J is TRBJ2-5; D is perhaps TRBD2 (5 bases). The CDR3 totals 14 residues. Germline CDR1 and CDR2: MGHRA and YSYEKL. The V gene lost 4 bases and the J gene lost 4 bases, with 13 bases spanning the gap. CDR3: CASSLAQRAETQYF. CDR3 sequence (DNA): TGCGCCAGCAGCCTGGCCCAGAGGGCAGAGACCCAGTACTTC.

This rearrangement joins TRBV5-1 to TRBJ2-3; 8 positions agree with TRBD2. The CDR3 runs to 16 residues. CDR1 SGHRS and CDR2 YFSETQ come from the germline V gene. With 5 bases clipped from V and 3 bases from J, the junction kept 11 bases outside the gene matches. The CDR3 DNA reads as TGCGCCAGCAGTTTGCGGTCGCGGGGGGTTACAGATACGCAGTATTTT. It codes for CASSLRSRGVTDTQYF.

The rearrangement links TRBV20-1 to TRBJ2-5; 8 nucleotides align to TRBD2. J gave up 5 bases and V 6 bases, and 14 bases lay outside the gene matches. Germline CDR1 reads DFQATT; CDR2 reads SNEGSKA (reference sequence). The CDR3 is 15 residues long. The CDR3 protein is CSATPSERGSETQYF. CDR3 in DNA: TGCAGTGCCACCCCCTCTGAGCGGGGGAGTGAGACCCAGTACTTC.

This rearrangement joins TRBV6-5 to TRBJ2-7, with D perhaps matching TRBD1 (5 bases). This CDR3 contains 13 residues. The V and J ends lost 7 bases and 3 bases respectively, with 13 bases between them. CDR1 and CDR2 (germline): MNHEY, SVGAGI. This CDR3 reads CASNRQGRYEQYF. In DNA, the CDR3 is TGTGCCAGCAATAGGCAGGGTCGCTACGAGCAGTACTTC.

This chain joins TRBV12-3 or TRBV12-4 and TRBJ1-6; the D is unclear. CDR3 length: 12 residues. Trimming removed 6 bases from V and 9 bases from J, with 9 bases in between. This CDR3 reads CASSMRGSPLHF. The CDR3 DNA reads TGTGCCAGCAGCATGCGGGGTTCACCCCTCCACTTT.

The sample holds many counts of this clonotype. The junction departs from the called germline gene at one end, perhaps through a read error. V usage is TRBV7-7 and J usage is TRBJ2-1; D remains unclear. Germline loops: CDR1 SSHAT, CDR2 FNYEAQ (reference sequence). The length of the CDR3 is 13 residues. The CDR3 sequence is CASSLSQVNEQFF. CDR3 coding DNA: TGTGCTAGCAGCTTATCTCAGGTCAATGAGCAGTTCTTC.

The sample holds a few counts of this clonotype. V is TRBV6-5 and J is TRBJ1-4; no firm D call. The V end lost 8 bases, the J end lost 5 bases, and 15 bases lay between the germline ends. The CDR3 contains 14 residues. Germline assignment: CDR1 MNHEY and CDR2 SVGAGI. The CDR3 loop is CASGSGIENEKLFF. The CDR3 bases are TGTGCCAGCGGTTCAGGCATCGAGAATGAAAAACTGTTTTTT.

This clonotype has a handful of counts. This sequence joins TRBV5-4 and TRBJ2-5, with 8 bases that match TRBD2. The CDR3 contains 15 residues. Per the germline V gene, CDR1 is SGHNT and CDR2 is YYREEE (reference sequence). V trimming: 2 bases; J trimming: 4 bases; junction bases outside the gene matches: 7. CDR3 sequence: CASSFGGAGSETQYF. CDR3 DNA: TGTGCCAGCAGCTTCGGGGGGGCCGGTTCAGAGACCCAGTACTTC.

For the CDR3, the DNA is TGTGCCAGCAGTACGGACAGGCCATTTTCACCCCTCCACTTT. It specifies CASSTDRPFSPLHF. The rearrangement joins TRBV12-3 or TRBV12-4 to TRBJ1-6; 7 nucleotides agree with TRBD1. The CDR3 length is 14 residues. V lost 5 bases, J lost 9 bases, and 7 bases stayed unmatched.

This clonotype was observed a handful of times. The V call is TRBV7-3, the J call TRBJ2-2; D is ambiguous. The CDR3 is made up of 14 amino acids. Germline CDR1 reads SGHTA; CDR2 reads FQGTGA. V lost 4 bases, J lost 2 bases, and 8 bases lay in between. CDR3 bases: TGTGCCAGCAGCTCGACCCCCAACACCGGGGAGCTGTTTTTT. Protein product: CASSSTPNTGELFF.

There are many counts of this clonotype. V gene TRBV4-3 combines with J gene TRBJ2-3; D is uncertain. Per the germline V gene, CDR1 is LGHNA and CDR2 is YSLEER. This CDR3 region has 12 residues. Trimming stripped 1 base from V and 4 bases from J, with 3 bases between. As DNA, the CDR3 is TGCGCCAGCAGCCAAGTTGCAGATACGCAGTATTTT. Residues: CASSQVADTQYF.

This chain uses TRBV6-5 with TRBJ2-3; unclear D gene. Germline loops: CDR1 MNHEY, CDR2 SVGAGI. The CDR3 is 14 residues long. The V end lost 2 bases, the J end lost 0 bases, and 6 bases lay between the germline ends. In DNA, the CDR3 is TGTGCCAGCAGTTACGTTTCTAGCACAGATACGCAGTATTTT. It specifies CASSYVSSTDTQYF.

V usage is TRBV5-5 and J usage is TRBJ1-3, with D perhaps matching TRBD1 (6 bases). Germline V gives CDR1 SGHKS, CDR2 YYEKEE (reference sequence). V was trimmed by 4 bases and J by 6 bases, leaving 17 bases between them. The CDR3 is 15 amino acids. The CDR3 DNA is TGTGCCAGCAGCGGGGCAGGGGATTTAGCAAACACCATATATTTT. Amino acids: CASSGAGDLANTIYF.

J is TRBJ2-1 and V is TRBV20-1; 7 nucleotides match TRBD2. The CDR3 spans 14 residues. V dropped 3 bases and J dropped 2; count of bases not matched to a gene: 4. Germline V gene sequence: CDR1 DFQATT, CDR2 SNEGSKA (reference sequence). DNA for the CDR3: TGCAGTGCTAGTTCCAGCGGGGCCTACAATGAGCAGTTCTTC. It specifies CSASSSGAYNEQFF.

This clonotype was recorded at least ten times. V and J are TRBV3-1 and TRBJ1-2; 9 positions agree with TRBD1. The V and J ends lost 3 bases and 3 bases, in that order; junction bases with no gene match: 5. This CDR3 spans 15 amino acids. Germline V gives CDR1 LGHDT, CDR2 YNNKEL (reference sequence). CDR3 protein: CASSQVTGGDYGYTF. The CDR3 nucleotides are TGTGCCAGCAGCCAGGTTACAGGGGGCGACTATGGCTACACCTTC. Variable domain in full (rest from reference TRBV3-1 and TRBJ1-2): DTAVSQTPKYLVTQMGNDKSIKCEQNLGHDTMYWYKQDSKKFLKIMFSYNNKELIINETVPNRFSPKSPDKAHLNLHINSLELGDSAVYFCASSQVTGGDYGYTFGSGTRLTVV.

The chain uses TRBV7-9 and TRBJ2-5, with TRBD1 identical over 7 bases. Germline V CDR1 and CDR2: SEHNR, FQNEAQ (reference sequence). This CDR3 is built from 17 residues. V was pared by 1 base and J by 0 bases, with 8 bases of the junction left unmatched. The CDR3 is CASSLGRGGSYQETQYF. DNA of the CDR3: TGTGCCAGCAGCTTAGGCCGAGGGGGCTCCTACCAAGAGACCCAGTACTTC.